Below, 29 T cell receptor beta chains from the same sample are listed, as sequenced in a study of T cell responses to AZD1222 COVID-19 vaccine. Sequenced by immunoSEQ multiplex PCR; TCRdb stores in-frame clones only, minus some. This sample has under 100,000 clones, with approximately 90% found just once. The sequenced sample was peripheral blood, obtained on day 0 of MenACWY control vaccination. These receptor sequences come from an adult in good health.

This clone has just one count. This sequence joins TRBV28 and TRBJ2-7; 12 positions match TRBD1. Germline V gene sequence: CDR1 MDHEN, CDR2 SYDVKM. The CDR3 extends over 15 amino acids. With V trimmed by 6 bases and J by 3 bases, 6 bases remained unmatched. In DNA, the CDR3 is TGTGCCAGCAGGGGGGGGACAGGGGGCCTCTACGAGCAGTACTTC. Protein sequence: CASRGGTGGLYEQYF.

The CDR3 nucleotides read TGTGCCAGCAGCTTTTCACTCGGAGCGGGAGTCAACGAGCAGTACTTC. Amino acids: CASSFSLGAGVNEQYF. V usage is TRBV7-2 and J usage is TRBJ2-7; 8 bases fit TRBD2. Germline assignment: CDR1 SGHTA and CDR2 FQGNSA. This CDR3 region has 16 residues. V lost 3 bases to trimming and J lost 5 bases; unmatched junction nucleotides: 12.

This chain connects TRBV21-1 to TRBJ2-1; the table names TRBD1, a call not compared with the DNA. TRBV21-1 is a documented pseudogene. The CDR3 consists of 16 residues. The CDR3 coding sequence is TGTGCCAGCAGCAAAGTATCTGGGACAACGTACAATGAGCAGTTCTTC. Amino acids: CASSKVSGTTYNEQFF.

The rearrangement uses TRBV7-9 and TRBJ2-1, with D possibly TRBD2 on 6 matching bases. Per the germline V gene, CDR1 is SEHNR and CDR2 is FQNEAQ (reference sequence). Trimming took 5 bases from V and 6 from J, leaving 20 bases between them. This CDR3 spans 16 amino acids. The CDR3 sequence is CASSLPTSFKGNEQFF. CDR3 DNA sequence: TGTGCCAGCAGCCTACCTACTAGCTTTAAGGGCAATGAGCAGTTCTTC.

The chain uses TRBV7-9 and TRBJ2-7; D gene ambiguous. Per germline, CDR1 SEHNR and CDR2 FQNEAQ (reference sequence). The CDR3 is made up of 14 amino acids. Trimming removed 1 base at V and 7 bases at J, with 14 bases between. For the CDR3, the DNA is TGTGCCAGCAGCTTAGAATTTGGGCATATGGAGCAGTACTTC. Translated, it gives CASSLEFGHMEQYF.

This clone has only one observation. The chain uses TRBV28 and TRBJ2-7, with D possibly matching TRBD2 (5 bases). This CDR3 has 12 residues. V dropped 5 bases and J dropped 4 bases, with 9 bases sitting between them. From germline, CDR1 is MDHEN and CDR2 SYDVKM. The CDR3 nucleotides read TGTGCCAGCAGTACCGGACTTTACGAGCAGTACTTC. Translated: CASSTGLYEQYF.

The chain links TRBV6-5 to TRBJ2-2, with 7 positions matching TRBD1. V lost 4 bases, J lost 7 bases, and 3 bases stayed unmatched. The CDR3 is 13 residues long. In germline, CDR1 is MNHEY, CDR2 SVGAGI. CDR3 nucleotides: TGTGCCAGCAGTTCGAACAGGGGCGGGGAGCTGTTTTTT. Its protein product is CASSSNRGGELFF.

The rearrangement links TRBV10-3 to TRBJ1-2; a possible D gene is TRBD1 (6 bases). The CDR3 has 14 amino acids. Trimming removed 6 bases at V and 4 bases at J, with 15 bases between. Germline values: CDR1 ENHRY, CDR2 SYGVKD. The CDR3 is CAIRPSGQLYGYTF. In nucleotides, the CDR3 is TGTGCCATCAGGCCATCCGGACAGCTCTATGGCTACACCTTC.

Written as DNA, the CDR3 is TGTGCCAGTAGCCCCCGAGGACAGGGGATAAGTCAGCCCCAGCATTTT. It is translated as CASSPRGQGISQPQHF. The chain is built from TRBV19 and TRBJ1-5; 9 positions agree with TRBD1. Germline trimming cut 6 bases from V and 6 bases from J; bases unmatched to any gene: 12. This CDR3 has 16 residues. Germline CDR1 reads LNHDA; CDR2 reads SQIVND (reference sequence).

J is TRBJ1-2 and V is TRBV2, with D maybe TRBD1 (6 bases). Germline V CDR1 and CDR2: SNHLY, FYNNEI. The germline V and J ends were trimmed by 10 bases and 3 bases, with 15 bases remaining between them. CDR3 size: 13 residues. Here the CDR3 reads CAKNRESDYGYTF. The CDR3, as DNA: TGTGCCAAAAACAGGGAATCGGACTATGGCTACACCTTC.

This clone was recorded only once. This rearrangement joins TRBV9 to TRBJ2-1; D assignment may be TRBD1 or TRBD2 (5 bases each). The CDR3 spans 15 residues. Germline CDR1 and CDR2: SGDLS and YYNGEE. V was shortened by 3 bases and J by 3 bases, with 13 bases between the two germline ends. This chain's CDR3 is CASSAPGPSYNEQFF. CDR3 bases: TGTGCCAGCAGCGCACCGGGACCAAGCTACAATGAGCAGTTCTTC.

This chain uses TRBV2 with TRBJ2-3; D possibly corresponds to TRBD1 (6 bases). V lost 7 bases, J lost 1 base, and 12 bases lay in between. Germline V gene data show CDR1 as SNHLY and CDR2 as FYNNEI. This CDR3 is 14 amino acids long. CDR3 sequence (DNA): TGTGCCAGCATGCGACAGGCGGGCACAGATACGCAGTATTTT. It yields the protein CASMRQAGTDTQYF. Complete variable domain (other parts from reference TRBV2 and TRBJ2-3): EPEVTQTPSHQVTQMGQEVILRCVPISNHLYFYWYRQILGQKVEFLVSFYNNEISEKSEIFDDQFSVERPDGSNFTLKIRSTKLEDSAMYFCASMRQAGTDTQYFGPGTRLTVL.

The CDR3 is CASSSPTWTGLVQSTEAFF. The CDR3 region has the DNA TGTGCCAGCAGCTCCCCCACCTGGACAGGCCTGGTACAGAGCACTGAAGCTTTCTTT. The rearrangement links TRBV6-2 or TRBV6-3 to TRBJ1-1, with 7 bases lining up with TRBD1. Per the germline V gene, CDR1 is MNHEY and CDR2 is SVGEGT. CDR3 length: 19 amino acids. The junction had 23 bases not matched to a gene; V was cut back by 6 bases and J by 4 bases.

Here the CDR3 DNA reads TGTGCCAGCAGTTGGAGGGGGCTCACAGATACGCAGTATTTT. This gives the protein CASSWRGLTDTQYF. V gene TRBV6-2 or TRBV6-3 combines with J gene TRBJ2-3, with a possible D match to TRBD1 (7 bases). The CDR3 length is 14 residues. V was shortened by 4 bases and J by 2 bases, with 10 bases between the two germline ends. Per germline, CDR1 MNHEY and CDR2 SVGEGT.

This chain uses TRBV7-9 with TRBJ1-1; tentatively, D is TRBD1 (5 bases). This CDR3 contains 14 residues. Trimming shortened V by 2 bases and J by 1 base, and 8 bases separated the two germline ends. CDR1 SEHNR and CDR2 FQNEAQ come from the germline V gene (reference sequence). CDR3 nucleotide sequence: TGTGCCAGCAGCTTATCGGGGGAGAACACTGAAGCTTTCTTT. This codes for CASSLSGENTEAFF. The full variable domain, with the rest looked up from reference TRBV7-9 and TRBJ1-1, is DTGVSQNPRHKITKRGQNVTFRCDPISEHNRLYWYRQTLGQGPEFLTYFQNEAQLEKSRLLSDRFSAERPKGSFSTLEIQRTEQGDSAMYLCASSLSGENTEAFFGQGTRLTVV.

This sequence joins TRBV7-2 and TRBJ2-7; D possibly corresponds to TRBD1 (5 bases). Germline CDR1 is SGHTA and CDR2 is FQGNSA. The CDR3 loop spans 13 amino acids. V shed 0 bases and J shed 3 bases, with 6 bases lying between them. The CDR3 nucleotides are TGTGCCAGCAGCTTAGCAGGGGACTACGAGCAGTACTTC. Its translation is CASSLAGDYEQYF.

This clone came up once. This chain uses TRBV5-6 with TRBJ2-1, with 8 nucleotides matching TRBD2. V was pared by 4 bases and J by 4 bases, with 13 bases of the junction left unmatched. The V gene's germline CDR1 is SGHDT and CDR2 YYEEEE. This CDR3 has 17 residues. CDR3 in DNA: TGTGCCAGCAGCCCCCTCCCGGCGGGGGGAGGATACAATGAGCAGTTCTTC. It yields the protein CASSPLPAGGGYNEQFF. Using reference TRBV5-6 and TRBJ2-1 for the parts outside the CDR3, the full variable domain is DAGVTQSPTHLIKTRGQQVTLRCSPKSGHDTVSWYQQALGQGPQFIFQYYEEEERQRGNFPDRFSGHQFPNYSSELNVNALLLGDSALYLCASSPLPAGGGYNEQFFGPGTRLTVL.

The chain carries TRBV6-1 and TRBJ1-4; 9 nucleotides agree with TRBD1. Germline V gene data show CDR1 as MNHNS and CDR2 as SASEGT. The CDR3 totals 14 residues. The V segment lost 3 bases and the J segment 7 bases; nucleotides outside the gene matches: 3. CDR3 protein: CASSEGQGFEKLFF. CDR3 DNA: TGTGCCAGCAGTGAGGGACAGGGTTTTGAAAAACTGTTTTTT.

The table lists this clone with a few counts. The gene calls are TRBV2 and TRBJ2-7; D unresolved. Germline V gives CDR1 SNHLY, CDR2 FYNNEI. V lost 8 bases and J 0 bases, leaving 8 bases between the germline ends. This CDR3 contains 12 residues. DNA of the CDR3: TGTGCCAGCCGACTCAACTCCTACGAGCAGTACTTC. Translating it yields CASRLNSYEQYF.

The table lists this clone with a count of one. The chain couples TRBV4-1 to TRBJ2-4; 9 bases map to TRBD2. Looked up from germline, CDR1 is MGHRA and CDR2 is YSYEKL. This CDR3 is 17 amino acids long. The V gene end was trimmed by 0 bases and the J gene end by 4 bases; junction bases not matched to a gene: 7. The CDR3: CASSQEGRGGQKNIQYF. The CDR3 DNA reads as TGCGCCAGCAGCCAAGAGGGGCGGGGGGGCCAAAAAAACATTCAGTACTTC.

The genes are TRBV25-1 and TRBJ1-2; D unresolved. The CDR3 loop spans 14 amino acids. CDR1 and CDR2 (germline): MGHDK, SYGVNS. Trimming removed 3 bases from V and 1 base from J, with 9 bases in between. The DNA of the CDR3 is TGTGCCAGCAGTGAGGGAGGATATAACTATGGCTACACCTTC. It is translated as CASSEGGYNYGYTF.

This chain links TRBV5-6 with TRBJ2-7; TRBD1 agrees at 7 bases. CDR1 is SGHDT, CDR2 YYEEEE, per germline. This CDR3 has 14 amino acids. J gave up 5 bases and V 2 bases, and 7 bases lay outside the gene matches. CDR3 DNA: TGTGCCAGCAGCTTAGGGGGCCCTCGGGACGAGCAGTACTTC. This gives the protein CASSLGGPRDEQYF.

The CDR3 nucleotides read TGTGCCAGCAGCCCAAGGGTTCTAGCGGGAGGGCCGAGCTCCTACAATGAGCAGTTCTTC. This gives the protein CASSPRVLAGGPSSYNEQFF. This sequence joins TRBV28 and TRBJ2-1, with 12 positions matching TRBD2. Germline-derived CDR1 and CDR2 are MDHEN and SYDVKM. The CDR3 length is 20 residues. V was clipped by 6 bases and J by 0 bases; unmatched bases: 15.

DNA of the CDR3: TGTGCCTGGAGTGAGGCAGCCCGGCCCCACGAGCAGTACTTC. This sequence encodes CAWSEAARPHEQYF. This chain uses TRBV30 with TRBJ2-7; no firm D call. Germline CDR1 and CDR2: GTSNPN and SVGIG (reference sequence). The CDR3 loop spans 14 amino acids. V lost 1 base and J lost 5, with 15 bases in between.

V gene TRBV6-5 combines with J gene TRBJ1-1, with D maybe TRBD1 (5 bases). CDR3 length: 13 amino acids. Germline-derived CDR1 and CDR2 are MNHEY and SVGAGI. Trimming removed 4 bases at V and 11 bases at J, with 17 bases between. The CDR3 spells CASSLQRGSIAFF. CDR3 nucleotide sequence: TGTGCCAGCAGTTTACAGAGGGGATCTATTGCTTTCTTT.

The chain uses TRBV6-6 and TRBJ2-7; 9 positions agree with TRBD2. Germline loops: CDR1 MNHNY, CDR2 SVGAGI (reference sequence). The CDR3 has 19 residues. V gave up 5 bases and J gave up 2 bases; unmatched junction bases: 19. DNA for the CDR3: TGTGCCAGCAGTCCACAACCCATCACCCGACTAGCGGTTACCTACGAGCAGTACTTC. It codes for CASSPQPITRLAVTYEQYF.

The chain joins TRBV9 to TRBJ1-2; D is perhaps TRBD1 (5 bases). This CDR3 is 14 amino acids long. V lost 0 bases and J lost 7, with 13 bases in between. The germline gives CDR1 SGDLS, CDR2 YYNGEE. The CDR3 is CASSVEGTLGGYTF. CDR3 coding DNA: TGTGCCAGCAGCGTAGAGGGGACCCTTGGTGGCTACACCTTC.

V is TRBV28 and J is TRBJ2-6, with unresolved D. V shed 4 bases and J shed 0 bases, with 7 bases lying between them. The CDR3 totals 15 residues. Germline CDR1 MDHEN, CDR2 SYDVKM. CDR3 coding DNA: TGTGCCAGCAGTTCCCCTGACTCTGGGGCCAACGTCCTGACTTTC. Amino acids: CASSSPDSGANVLTF.

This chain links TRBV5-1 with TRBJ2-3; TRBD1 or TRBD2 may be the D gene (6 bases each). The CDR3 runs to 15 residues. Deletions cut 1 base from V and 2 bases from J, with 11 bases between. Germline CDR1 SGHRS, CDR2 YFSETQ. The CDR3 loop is CASSLSGGPTDTQYF. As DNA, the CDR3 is TGCGCCAGCAGCTTGTCTGGGGGGCCCACAGATACGCAGTATTTT.